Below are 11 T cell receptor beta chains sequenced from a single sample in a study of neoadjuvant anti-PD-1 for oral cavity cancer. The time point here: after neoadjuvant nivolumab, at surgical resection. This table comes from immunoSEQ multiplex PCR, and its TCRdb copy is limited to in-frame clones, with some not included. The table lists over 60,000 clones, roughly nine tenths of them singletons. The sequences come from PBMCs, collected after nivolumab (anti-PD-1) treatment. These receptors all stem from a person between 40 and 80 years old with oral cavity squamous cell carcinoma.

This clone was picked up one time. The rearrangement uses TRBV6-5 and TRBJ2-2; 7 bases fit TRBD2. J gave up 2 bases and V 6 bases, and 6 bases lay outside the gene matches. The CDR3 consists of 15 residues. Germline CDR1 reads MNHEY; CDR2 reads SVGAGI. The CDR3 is CASSWTRINTGELFF. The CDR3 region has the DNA TGTGCCAGCAGCTGGACTAGAATTAACACCGGGGAGCTGTTTTTT.

The CDR3 is CASRFSEGTAGYEQYF. In DNA form, the CDR3 reads TGTGCAAGTCGGTTTAGTGAAGGCACAGCGGGATACGAGCAGTACTTC. This chain joins TRBV12-2 and TRBJ2-7; the D call TRBD2 from the table was never checked on the DNA. TRBV12-2 is a pseudogene segment. The length of the CDR3 is 16 residues.

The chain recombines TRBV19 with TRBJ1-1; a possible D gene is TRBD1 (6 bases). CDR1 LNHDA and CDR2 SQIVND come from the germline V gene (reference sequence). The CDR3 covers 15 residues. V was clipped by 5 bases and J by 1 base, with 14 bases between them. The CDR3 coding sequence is TGTGCCAGTAGTTCACCGGGACAAACGAACACTGAAGCTTTCTTT. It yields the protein CASSSPGQTNTEAFF.

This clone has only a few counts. In nucleotides, the CDR3 is TGCGCCAGCAGCCATAGCGGGAGGGGGGATTACGAGCAGTACTTC. Encoded protein: CASSHSGRGDYEQYF. The gene calls are TRBV4-1 and TRBJ2-7, with 11 bases matching TRBD2. V shed 3 bases and J 4 bases; nucleotides not matched to a gene: 5. The CDR3 has 15 amino acids. Germline V lookup: CDR1 MGHRA, CDR2 YSYEKL.

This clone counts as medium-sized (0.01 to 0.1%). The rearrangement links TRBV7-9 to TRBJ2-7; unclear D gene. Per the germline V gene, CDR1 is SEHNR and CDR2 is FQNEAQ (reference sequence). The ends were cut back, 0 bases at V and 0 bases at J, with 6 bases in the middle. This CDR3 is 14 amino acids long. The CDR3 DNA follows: TGTGCCAGCAGCTTAGCGCACAGCTCCTACGAGCAGTACTTC. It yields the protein CASSLAHSSYEQYF.

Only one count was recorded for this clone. The CDR3 loop reads CASSYLVDYGYTF. CDR3 nucleotides: TGTGCCAGCAGCTACCTTGTCGACTATGGCTACACCTTC. This chain links TRBV7-2 with TRBJ1-2; D gene unclear. Trimming pared 4 bases from V and 3 bases from J, leaving 9 bases between. The CDR3 spans 13 residues. Germline CDR1 is SGHTA and CDR2 is FQGNSA.

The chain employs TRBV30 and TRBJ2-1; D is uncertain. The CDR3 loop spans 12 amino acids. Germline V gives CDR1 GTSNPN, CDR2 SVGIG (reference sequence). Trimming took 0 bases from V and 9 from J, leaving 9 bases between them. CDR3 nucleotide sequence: TGTGCCTGGAGTGTACAGTTGGCTGAGCAGTTCTTC. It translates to CAWSVQLAEQFF.

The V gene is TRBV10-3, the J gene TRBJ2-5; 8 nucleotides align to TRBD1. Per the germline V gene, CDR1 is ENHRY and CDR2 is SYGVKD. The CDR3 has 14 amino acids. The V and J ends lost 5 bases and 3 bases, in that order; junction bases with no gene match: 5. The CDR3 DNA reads TGTGCCATCAGTTCGACGGACAGGGAAGAGACCCAGTACTTC. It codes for CAISSTDREETQYF.

The CDR3 reads CASSYSQGRDQPQHF. CDR3 nucleotide sequence: TGTGCCAGCAGTTACTCACAGGGCAGAGATCAGCCCCAGCATTTT. The chain couples TRBV6-5 to TRBJ1-5, with a weak D call TRBD1 (6 bases). Per germline, CDR1 MNHEY and CDR2 SVGAGI. The germline V and J ends were trimmed by 0 bases and 5 bases, with 11 bases remaining between them. The CDR3 runs 15 residues.

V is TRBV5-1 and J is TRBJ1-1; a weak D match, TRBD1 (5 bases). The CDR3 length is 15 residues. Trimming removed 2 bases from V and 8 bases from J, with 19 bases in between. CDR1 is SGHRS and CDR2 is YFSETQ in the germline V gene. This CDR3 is CASSFQTGTEGEAFF. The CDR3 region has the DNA TGCGCCAGCAGCTTCCAAACCGGGACGGAGGGCGAAGCTTTCTTT.

The CDR3 DNA reads TGCGCCAGCAGCCTTGACAGGGGAGGAGGCTACACCTTC. Its translation: CASSLDRGGGYTF. The V and J genes are TRBV5-1 and TRBJ1-2, with TRBD1 matching 8 bases. V was pared by 4 bases and J by 8 bases, with 7 bases of the junction left unmatched. This CDR3 contains 13 residues. Germline V lookup: CDR1 SGHRS, CDR2 YFSETQ.